A selection of T cell receptor beta chains follows, all from one sample in a study of metastatic and nonmetastatic thyroid tumors. TCRdb re-called clones via MiXCR from the PCR reads. The sample gives about 40,000 clones, over 9.5% of which show up once; under 30% is in the top ten. Sequenced material: blood. These receptors came from a female donor with papillary thyroid cancer or a benign thyroid nodule (not recorded which). Some clones in this sample may be carry-over from other donors' samples. Each CDR3 is given with its conserved first and last residue. The D gene is left open where the match is weak. Some rows mark clone size as missing; the rest say once, few, many or name a class of expanded clone.

d_call,clone_size,v_call,j_call,cdr3_nt,cdr3_aa
.,many,TRBV29-1,TRBJ2-1,TGCAGCGTTGACTTACTAGGTAGCTCCTACAATGAGCAGTTCTTC,CSVDLLGSSYNEQFF
TRBD1,many,TRBV25-1,TRBJ2-7,TGTGCCAGCATAGGGGGCCGACCCACCTACGAGCAGTACTTC,CASIGGRPTYEQYF
.,many,TRBV6-5,TRBJ2-1,TGTGCCAGCAGTTACCCCCAAGCGAATGAGCAGTTCTTC,CASSYPQANEQFF
.,few,TRBV6-1,TRBJ2-3,TGTGCCAGCAGTCCCCGGGCAGATACGCAGTATTTT,CASSPRADTQYF
.,many,TRBV7-9,TRBJ2-1,TGTGCCAGCAGCTTAACTGAGCAGTTCTTC,CASSLTEQFF
.,.,TRBV11-1,TRBJ1-2,TGTGCCAGCATCTTAGAGTTGGCGAGATGGGGGTCTTATGGCTACACCTTC,CASILELARWGSYGYTF
.,many,TRBV6-1,TRBJ1-3,TGTGCCAGCAGTGAAGGGGCCAGCTCTGGAAACACCATATATTTT,CASSEGASSGNTIYF
.,many,TRBV5-1,TRBJ2-2,TGCGCCAGCAGCTTGCCGACCGGGGAGCTGTTTTTT,CASSLPTGELFF
.,many,TRBV29-1,TRBJ1-2,TGCAGCGTTGAAAAGCCAGCCGTCGAACTCTACACCTTC,CSVEKPAVELYTF
.,many,TRBV18,TRBJ1-3,TGTGCCAGCTCACCGCCCGGGACCGGTTCTGGAAACACCATATATTTT,CASSPPGTGSGNTIYF
TRBD2,many,TRBV5-1,TRBJ2-1,TGCGCCAGCAGAGGACTAGCCCACGCAGATGAGCAGTTCTTC,CASRGLAHADEQFF
.,.,TRBV11-3,TRBJ2-7,TGTGCCAGCAGCCACTCTTTGGTATCCGGCGAGCAGTACTTC,CASSHSLVSGEQYF
TRBD2,.,TRBV30,TRBJ2-7,TGTGCCGGCCAGGGGACTAGCGGGACCTACGAGCAGTACTTC,CAGQGTSGTYEQYF
TRBD2,.,TRBV6-1,TRBJ2-7,TGTGCCAGCAGCCGTAGGAGGGAGGGGATTGGCGAGCAGTACTTC,CASSRRREGIGEQYF
TRBD1,many,TRBV7-9,TRBJ1-6,TGTGCCAGCAGAGGGACAGGGGATAATTCACCCCTCCACTTT,CASRGTGDNSPLHF
.,many,TRBV30,TRBJ2-7,TGTGCCTGGAGTGCGAAGGGGGGATACGAGCAGTACTTC,CAWSAKGGYEQYF
TRBD1,many,TRBV3-1,TRBJ2-5,TGTGCCAGCAGCCCGACAGGGGTAGAGACCCAGTACTTC,CASSPTGVETQYF
TRBD1,many,TRBV12-3/TRBV12-4,TRBJ2-3,TGTGCCAGCGGGACAGGGAGAGATACGCAGTATTTT,CASGTGRDTQYF
.,many,TRBV12-3/TRBV12-4,TRBJ2-3,TGTGCCAGCAGTTGGGGCAGGGGCATGTCAGATACGCAGTATTTT,CASSWGRGMSDTQYF
.,many,TRBV27,TRBJ2-3,TGTGCCAACACGCTAGGGAGCACAGATACGCAGTATTTT,CANTLGSTDTQYF
.,many,TRBV24-1,TRBJ1-2,TGTGCCACCAGTGAGGGCGGGAACTATGGCTACACCTTC,CATSEGGNYGYTF
.,many,TRBV28,TRBJ2-2,TGTGCCAGCAGATCCCACGGGACTCTGGGCGGGGAGCTGTTTTTT,CASRSHGTLGGELFF
.,few,TRBV27,TRBJ2-5,TGTGCCAGCAGTTTATCGATCCAAGAGACCCAGTACTTC,CASSLSIQETQYF
TRBD2,many,TRBV5-1,TRBJ2-1,TGCGCCAGCAGCCTGACTAGCCTCTCCTACAATGAGCAGTTCTTC,CASSLTSLSYNEQFF
.,many,TRBV2,TRBJ2-1,TGTGCCAGCACTACCAGGAGCAATGAGCAGTTCTTC,CASTTRSNEQFF
.,few,TRBV2,TRBJ2-7,TGTGCCAGCAGTGAAGTAGGGGGTAGGAACGAGCAGTACTTC,CASSEVGGRNEQYF
.,many,TRBV7-8,TRBJ1-5,TGTGCCAGCAGCATAACACCTATGGGGAAGGAGCCCCAGCATTTT,CASSITPMGKEPQHF
.,.,TRBV6-1,TRBJ1-5,TGTGCCAGCTCCCGGGGGACACTTGCTAGCAATCAGCCCCAGCATTTT,CASSRGTLASNQPQHF
.,.,TRBV20-1,TRBJ2-7,TGCAGTGCTAGAGAGGGGGGGCCAGGGTGGTCCTACGAGCAGTACTTC,CSAREGGPGWSYEQYF
.,.,TRBV18,TRBJ2-3,TGTGCCAGCTCACCACCTAGCGGTTGGGATACGCAGTATTTT,CASSPPSGWDTQYF
.,many,TRBV7-2,TRBJ2-2,TGTGCCAGCAGCCCGGATGGCACAAACACCGGGGAGCTGTTTTTT,CASSPDGTNTGELFF
TRBD2,.,TRBV6-1,TRBJ2-3,TGTGCCAGCAGCACAATAGGCGGGAGAGGGACAGATACGCAGTATTTT,CASSTIGGRGTDTQYF
TRBD1,many,TRBV7-9,TRBJ2-4,TGTGCCAGCAGCTTAGGACAGGGGATAGCCAAAAACATTCAGTACTTC,CASSLGQGIAKNIQYF
.,many,TRBV20-1,TRBJ1-5,TGCAGTGCTAAGGGGACGCAACATCAGCCCCAGCATTTT,CSAKGTQHQPQHF
.,many,TRBV11-2,TRBJ2-3,TGTGCCAGCAGCTTAGATCTGCGAGACACAGATACGCAGTATTTT,CASSLDLRDTDTQYF
TRBD2,.,TRBV30,TRBJ2-3,TGTGCCTGGAGGTGGGGACTAGACACAGATACGCAGTATTTT,CAWRWGLDTDTQYF
.,many,TRBV4-2,TRBJ2-7,TGTGCCAGCAGCCAAGATCGGGGCCCCTCCTACGAGCAGTACTTC,CASSQDRGPSYEQYF
.,many,TRBV28,TRBJ2-7,TGTGCCAGCAGTTCGTCAGAGCAAGAGCAGTACTTC,CASSSSEQEQYF
.,many,TRBV11-1,TRBJ1-1,TGTGCCAGCAGCCTAACCGTACGGCGGACAGTGAACACTGAAGCTTTCTTT,CASSLTVRRTVNTEAFF
.,many,TRBV19,TRBJ1-6,TGTGCCAGTAGTACCCTCCGGGAGGATTCACCCCTCCACTTT,CASSTLREDSPLHF
TRBD2,many,TRBV7-3,TRBJ2-7,TGTGCCAGCAGCTTTGCGGGAGGGCCACCGGAAGAGCAGTACTTC,CASSFAGGPPEEQYF
.,many,TRBV29-1,TRBJ1-1,TGCAGCGTCGGCCCTGCGCGGACAGTGGGGTTCACTGAAGCTTTCTTT,CSVGPARTVGFTEAFF
TRBD1,many,TRBV30,TRBJ2-7,TGTGCCTGGAGCCCCGACAGGGGTCTGTTTGGGGACGAGCAGTACTTC,CAWSPDRGLFGDEQYF
.,.,TRBV4-2,TRBJ2-2,TGTGCCAGCAGCCAAGAGTACGTCCCCGCGGGCACCGGGGAGCTGCTTTTT,CASSQEYVPAGTGELLF
.,many,TRBV6-1,TRBJ1-2,TGTGCCAGCACCCTAGGAAGTTACTATGGCTACACCTTC,CASTLGSYYGYTF
.,many,TRBV30,TRBJ2-7,TGTGCCTGGAGCCTCGCGGACCACGAGCAGTACTTC,CAWSLADHEQYF
.,many,TRBV2,TRBJ2-5,TGTGCCAGCAGTGGGGCGGGACAACCCCAAGAGACCCAGTACTTC,CASSGAGQPQETQYF
.,.,TRBV28,TRBJ2-1,TGTGCCAGCATGTCTGTTATGGCCTACAATGAGCAGTTCTTC,CASMSVMAYNEQFF
.,.,TRBV5-1,TRBJ1-1,TGCGCCAGCAGCTTGGTTGCAGGGATGAACACTAAAGCTTTCTTT,CASSLVAGMNTKAFF
TRBD1,many,TRBV27,TRBJ1-5,TGTGCCAGCAGGCCTACAGGGGTGAGCAATCAGCCCCAGCATTTT,CASRPTGVSNQPQHF
.,.,TRBV30,TRBJ1-2,TGTGCCTGGAGTGACCGTGAGGGAGCTAACTATGGCTACACCTTC,CAWSDREGANYGYTF
.,many,TRBV4-1,TRBJ2-1,TGCGCCAGCAACACAGCCAGCTCTGGACGCAATGAGCAGTTCTTC,CASNTASSGRNEQFF
.,.,TRBV5-1,TRBJ2-2,TGCGCCAGCAGCTTGGGGGGCTCTAACACCGGGGAGCTGTTTTTT,CASSLGGSNTGELFF
TRBD1,.,TRBV12-3/TRBV12-4,TRBJ2-7,TGTGCCAGCACCCAGGGGGTATACGAGCAGTACTTC,CASTQGVYEQYF
TRBD1,many,TRBV30,TRBJ1-1,TGTGCCTGGAGAGAACAGGGGTTGGGAGCTTTCTTT,CAWREQGLGAFF
TRBD2,many,TRBV5-1,TRBJ2-5,TGCGCCAGCAGCTACGGACTAGCGGGAACCTACCAAGAGACCCAGTACTTC,CASSYGLAGTYQETQYF
.,once,TRBV20-1,TRBJ1-1,TGCAGTGCTGGGTGGACAGAGAACACTGAAGCTTTCTTT,CSAGWTENTEAFF
.,many,TRBV12-3/TRBV12-4,TRBJ2-3,TGTGCCAGCAGCTCAGGTATTAGCACAGATACGCAGTATTTT,CASSSGISTDTQYF
.,few,TRBV9,TRBJ2-7,TGTGCCAGCAGCGTAGATGGAGGGACGAACTACGAGCAGTACTTC,CASSVDGGTNYEQYF
.,.,TRBV30,TRBJ2-6,TGTGCCTGGAGTCGTGGGGGCACTGGGGCCAACGTCCTGACTTTC,CAWSRGGTGANVLTF